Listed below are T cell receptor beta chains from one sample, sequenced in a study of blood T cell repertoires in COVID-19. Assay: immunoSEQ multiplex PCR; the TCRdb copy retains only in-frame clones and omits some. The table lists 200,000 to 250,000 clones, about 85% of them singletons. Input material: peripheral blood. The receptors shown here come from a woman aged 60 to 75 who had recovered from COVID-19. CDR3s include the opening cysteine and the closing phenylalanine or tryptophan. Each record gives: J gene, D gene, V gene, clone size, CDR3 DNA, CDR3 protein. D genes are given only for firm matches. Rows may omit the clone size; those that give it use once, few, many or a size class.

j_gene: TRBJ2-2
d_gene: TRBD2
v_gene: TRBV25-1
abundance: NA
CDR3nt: TGTGCCAGCAGTGAAGCGGGGGGCACCGGGGAGCTGTTTTTT
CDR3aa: CASSEAGGTGELFF

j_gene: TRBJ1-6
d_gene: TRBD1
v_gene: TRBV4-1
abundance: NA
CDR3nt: TGCGCCAGCAGCCAGATTATAACGTCCGGGACAGGGGGTTCACCCCTCCACTTT
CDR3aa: CASSQIITSGTGGSPLHF

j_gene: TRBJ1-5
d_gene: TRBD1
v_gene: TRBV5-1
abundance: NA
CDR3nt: TGCGCCAGCAGCTGGGGTGACAGGGTTGCTCAGCCCCAGCATTTT
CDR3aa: CASSWGDRVAQPQHF

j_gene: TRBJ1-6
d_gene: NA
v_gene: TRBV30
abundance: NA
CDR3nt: TGTGCCTGGCAGGGCGCCGGCTCACCCCTCCACTTT
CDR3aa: CAWQGAGSPLHF

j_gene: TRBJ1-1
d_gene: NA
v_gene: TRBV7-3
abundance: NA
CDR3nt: TGTGCCAGCAGCGACGACAGGCATGAAGCTTTCTTT
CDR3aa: CASSDDRHEAFF

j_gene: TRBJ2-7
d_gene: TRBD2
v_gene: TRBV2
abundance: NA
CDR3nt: TGTGCCAGCAGTGACGGGGAGGGCGAGCAGTACTTC
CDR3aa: CASSDGEGEQYF

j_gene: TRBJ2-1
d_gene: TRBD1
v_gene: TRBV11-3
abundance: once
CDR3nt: TGTGCCAGCAGCCAGACAGGGTACAATGAGCAGTTCTTC
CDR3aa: CASSQTGYNEQFF

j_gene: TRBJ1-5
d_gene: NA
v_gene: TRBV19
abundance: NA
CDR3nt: TGTGCCAGTAGTATTCAAAGCAATCAGCCCCAGCATTTT
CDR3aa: CASSIQSNQPQHF

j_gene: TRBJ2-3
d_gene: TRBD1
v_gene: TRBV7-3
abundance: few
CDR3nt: TGTGCCAGCAGCCCAAACAGGGGACCAGATACGCAGTATTTT
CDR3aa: CASSPNRGPDTQYF

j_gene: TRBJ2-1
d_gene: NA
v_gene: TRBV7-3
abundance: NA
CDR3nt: TGTGCCAGCAGCTTTGGGGGGTTCTACAATGAGCAGTTCTTC
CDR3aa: CASSFGGFYNEQFF

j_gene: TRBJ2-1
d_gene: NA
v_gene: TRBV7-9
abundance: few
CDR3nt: TGTGCCAGCAGCTTCGGCCAGGGAAGTTACAATGAGCAGTTCTTC
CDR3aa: CASSFGQGSYNEQFF

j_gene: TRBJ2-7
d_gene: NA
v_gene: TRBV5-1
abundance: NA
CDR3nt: TGCGCCAGCAGCTGGGGGGGGGCCGAGCAGTACTTC
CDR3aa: CASSWGGAEQYF

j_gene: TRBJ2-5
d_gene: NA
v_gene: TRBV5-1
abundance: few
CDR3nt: TGCGCCAGCAGCTTGGGGCTAGCAGAGACCCAGTACTTC
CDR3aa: CASSLGLAETQYF

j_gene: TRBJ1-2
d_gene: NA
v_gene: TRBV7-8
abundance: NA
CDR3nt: TGTGCCAGCAGCTTTCGGGAGGGGAACTATGGCTACACCTTC
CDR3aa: CASSFREGNYGYTF

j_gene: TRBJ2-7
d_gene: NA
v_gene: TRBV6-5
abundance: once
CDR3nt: TGTGCCAGCTCTCTGGGCCCTCTCTACGAGCAGTACTTC
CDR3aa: CASSLGPLYEQYF

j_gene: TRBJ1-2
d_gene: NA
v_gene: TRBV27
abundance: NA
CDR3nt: TGTGCCAGCCACCCCGGGGGGTACTATGGCTACACCTTC
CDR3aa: CASHPGGYYGYTF

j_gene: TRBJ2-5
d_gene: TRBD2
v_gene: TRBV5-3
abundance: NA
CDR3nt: TGTGCCAGAAGCTGGTCCGGACTAGCGGGGGGGACCCAGTACTTC
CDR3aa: CARSWSGLAGGTQYF

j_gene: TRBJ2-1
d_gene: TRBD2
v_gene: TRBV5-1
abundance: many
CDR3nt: TGCGCCAGCAGCGGACCCGGGGGGGTCAATGAGCAGTTCTTC
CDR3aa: CASSGPGGVNEQFF

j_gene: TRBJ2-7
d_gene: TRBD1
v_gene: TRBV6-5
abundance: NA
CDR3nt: TGTGCCAGCAGCTTCGACAGGGGATCCTACGAGCAGTACTTC
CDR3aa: CASSFDRGSYEQYF

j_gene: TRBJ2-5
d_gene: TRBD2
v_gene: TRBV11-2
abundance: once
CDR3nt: TGTGCCAGCGCCCGACGCAGCGGGGGTACTCAAGAGACCCAGTACTTC
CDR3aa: CASARRSGGTQETQYF

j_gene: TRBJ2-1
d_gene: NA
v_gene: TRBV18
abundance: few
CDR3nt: TGTGCCAGCTCTCGCGAGAACAATGAGCAGTTCTTC
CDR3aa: CASSRENNEQFF

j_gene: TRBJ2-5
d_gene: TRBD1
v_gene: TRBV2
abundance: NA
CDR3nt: TGTGCCAGCAGTTCCGGACAGGCAAACCAAGAGACCCAGTACTTC
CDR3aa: CASSSGQANQETQYF

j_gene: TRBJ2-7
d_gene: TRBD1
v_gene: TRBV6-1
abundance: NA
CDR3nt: TGTGCCAGCAGTGAAACCCCGGACAGGGGTGGAAACGAGCAGTACTTC
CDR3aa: CASSETPDRGGNEQYF

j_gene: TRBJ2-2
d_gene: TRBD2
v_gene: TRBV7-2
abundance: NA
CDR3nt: TGTGCCAGCAGCTTAGGGGCTAGCGGGGGGAAAAACACCGGGGAGCTGTTTTTT
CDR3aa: CASSLGASGGKNTGELFF

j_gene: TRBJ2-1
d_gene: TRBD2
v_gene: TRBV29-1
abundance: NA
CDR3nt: TGCAGCGTTGTTCTAGCGGGGTACAATGAGCAGTTCTTC
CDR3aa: CSVVLAGYNEQFF

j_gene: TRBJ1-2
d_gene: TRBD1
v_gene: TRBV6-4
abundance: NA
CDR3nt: TGTGCCAGCAGCTCTACCGGGACAGGATTATATGGCTACACCTTC
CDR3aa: CASSSTGTGLYGYTF

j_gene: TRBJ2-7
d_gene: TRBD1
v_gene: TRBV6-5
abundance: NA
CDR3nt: TGTGCCATTAATCCGGGACAGGGACCGGACTACGAGCAGTACTTC
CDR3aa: CAINPGQGPDYEQYF

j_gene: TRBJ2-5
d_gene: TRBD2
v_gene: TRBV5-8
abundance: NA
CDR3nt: TGTGCCAGCAGCTTGGGCCAGCGGGGGCTTCAAGAGACCCAGTACTTC
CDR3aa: CASSLGQRGLQETQYF

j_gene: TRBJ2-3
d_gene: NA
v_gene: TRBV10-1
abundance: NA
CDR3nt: TGCGCCAGCAGTGATTCCCTACCGGGACTGACCAGATTACGCACAGATACGCAGTATTTT
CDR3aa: CASSDSLPGLTRLRTDTQYF

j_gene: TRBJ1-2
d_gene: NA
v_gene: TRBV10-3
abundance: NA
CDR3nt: TGTGCCATCTCAGACAGACCTAACTATGGCTACACCTTC
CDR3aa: CAISDRPNYGYTF

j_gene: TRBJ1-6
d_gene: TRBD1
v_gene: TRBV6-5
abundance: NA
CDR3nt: TGTGCCAGCAGTTGGGGACAGGTCAATTCACCCCTCCACTTT
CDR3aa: CASSWGQVNSPLHF

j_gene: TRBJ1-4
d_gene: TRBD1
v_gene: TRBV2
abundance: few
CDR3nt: TGTGCCAGCAGGTTCGGGACAGATAATGAAAAACTGTTTTTT
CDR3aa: CASRFGTDNEKLFF

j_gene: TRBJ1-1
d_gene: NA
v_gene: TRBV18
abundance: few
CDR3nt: TGTGCCAGCTCACCACAGGGGATAAGCATGAACACTGAAGCTTTCTTT
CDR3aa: CASSPQGISMNTEAFF

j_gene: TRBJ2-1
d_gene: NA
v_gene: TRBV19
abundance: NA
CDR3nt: TGTGCCAGTAGCCGGGACTACAATGAGCAGTTCTTC
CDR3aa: CASSRDYNEQFF

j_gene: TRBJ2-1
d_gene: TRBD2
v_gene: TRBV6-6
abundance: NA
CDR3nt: TGTGCCAGCAGTGTTAGCGGGGGCCGTAGGAATGAGCAGTTCTTC
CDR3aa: CASSVSGGRRNEQFF

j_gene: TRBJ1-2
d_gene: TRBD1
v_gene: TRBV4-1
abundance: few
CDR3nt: TGCGCCAGCAGCCAGGAGACAGGGTGGGACTATGGCTACACCTTC
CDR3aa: CASSQETGWDYGYTF

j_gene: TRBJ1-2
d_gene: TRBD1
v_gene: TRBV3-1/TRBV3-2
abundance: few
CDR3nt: TGTGCCAGCCGGGGACAGGGTAATGGCTACACCTTC
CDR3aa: CASRGQGNGYTF

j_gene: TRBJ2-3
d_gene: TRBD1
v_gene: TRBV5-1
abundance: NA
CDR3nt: TGCGCCAGCAGCTCCTCCGGACAGGGGGCAGATACGCAGTATTTT
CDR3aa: CASSSSGQGADTQYF

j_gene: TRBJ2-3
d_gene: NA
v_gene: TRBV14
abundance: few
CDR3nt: TGTGCCAGCAGCCAAGATGCAGGGCTGGCAGATACGCAGTATTTT
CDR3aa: CASSQDAGLADTQYF

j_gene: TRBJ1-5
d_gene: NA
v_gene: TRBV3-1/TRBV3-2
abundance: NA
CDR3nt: TGTGCCAGCAGCTGCACGGAGGTGGGGCCCCAGCATTTT
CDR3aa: CASSCTEVGPQHF

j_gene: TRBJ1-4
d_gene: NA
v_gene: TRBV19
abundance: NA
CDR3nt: TGTGCCAGTACTCCGCGGGGTCGGGGGTTGGCGACTAATGAAAAACTGTTTTTT
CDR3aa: CASTPRGRGLATNEKLFF

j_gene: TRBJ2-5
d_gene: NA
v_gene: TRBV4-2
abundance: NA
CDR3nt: TGTGCCAGCAGCCAAGTACCAGGGGTAGAGACCCAGTACTTC
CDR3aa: CASSQVPGVETQYF

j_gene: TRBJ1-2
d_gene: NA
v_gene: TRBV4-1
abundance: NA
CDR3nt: TGCGCCAGCAGCCGGGTCCCGGGAGATAACTATGGCTACACCTTC
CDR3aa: CASSRVPGDNYGYTF

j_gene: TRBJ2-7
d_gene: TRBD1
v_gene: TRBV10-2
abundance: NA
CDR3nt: TGCGCCAGCAGTGAATCCTTCGTTTTCCGGGACAGCTACGAGCAGTACTTC
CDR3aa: CASSESFVFRDSYEQYF

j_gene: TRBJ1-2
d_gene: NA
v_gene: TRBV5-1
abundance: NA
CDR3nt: TGCGCCAGCAGCCCTGGAGTGCCGGGGAGAAGGGGCTACACCTTC
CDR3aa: CASSPGVPGRRGYTF

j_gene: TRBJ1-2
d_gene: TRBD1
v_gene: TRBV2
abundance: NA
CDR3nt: TGTGCCAGCAGTGGTGGCAGGGGGGACTATGGCTACACCTTC
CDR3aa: CASSGGRGDYGYTF

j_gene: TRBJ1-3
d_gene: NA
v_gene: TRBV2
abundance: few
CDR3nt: TGTGCCAGCAGTGAAGCGCGGCAGGGTAACACCATATATTTT
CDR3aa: CASSEARQGNTIYF

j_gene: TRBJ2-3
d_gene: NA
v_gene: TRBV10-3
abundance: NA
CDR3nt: TGTGCCCTGGGGGGGCGCCCCGGGGTGGCAGATACGCAGTATTTT
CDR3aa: CALGGRPGVADTQYF

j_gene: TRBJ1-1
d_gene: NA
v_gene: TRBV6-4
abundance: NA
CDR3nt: TGTGCCAGCAGTGAGCCGCGCGGGGGTAGCATTCAGAACACTGAAGCTTTCTTT
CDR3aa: CASSEPRGGSIQNTEAFF

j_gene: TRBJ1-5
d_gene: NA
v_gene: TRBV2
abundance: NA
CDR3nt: TGTGCCAGCAGTGGCCAGGGGATCAATCAGCCCCAGCATTTT
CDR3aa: CASSGQGINQPQHF

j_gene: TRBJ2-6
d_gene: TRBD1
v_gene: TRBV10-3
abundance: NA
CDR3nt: TGTGCCATCAGTGAGTCAACAGGGGGCCCTGGCTCTGGGGCCAACGTCCTGACTTTC
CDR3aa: CAISESTGGPGSGANVLTF

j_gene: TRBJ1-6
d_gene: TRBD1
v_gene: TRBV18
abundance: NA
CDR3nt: TGTGCCAGCTCCCCCTCCAGGGGGAATTCACCCCTCCACTTT
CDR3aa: CASSPSRGNSPLHF